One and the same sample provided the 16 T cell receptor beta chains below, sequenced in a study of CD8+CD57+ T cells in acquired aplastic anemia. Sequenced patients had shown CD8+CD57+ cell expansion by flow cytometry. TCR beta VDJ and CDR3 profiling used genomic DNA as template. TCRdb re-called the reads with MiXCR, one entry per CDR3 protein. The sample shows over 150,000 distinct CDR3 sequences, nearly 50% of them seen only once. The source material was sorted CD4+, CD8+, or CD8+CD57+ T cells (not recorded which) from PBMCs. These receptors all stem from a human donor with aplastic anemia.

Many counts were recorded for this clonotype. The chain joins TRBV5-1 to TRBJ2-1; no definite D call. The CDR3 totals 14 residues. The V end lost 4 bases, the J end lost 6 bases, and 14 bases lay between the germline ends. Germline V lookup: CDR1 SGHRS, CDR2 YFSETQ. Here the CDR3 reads CASSPGDTPNEQFF. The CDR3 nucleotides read TGCGCCAGCAGCCCCGGAGACACTCCCAATGAGCAGTTCTTC. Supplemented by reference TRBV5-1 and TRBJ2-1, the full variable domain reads KAGVTQTPRYLIKTRGQQVTLSCSPISGHRSVSWYQQTPGQGLQFLFEYFSETQRNKGNFPGRFSGRQFSNSRSEMNVSTLELGDSALYLCASSPGDTPNEQFFGPGTRLTVL.

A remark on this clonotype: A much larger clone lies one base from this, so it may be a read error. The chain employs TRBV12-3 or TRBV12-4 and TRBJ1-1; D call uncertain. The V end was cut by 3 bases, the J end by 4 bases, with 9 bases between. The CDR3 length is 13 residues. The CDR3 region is CASSLAGVTEAFF. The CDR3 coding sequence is TGTGCCAGCAGTTTGGCGGGAGTCACTGAAGCTTTCTTT.

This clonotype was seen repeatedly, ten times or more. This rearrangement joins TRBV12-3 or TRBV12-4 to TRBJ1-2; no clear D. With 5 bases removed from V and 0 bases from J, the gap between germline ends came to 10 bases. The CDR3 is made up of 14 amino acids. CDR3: CASSPSTANYGYTF. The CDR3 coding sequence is TGTGCCAGCAGTCCCTCGACTGCTAACTATGGCTACACCTTC.

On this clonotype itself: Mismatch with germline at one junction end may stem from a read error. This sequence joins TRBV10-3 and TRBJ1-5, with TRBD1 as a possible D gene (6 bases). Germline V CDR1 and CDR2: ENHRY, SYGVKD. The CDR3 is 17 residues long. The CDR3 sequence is CASSLTGGANRNQPQHF. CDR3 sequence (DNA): TGTGCCAGCAGTTTAACGGGGGGGGCAAATCGCAATCAGCCCCAGCATTTT.

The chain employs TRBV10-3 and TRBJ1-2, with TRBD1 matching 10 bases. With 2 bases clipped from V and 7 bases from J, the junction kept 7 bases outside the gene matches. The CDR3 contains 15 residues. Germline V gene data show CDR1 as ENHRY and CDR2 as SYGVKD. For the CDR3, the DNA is TGTGCCATCAGTGAGCCGGGGACAGGGGTGATTGGCTACACCTTC. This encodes CAISEPGTGVIGYTF.

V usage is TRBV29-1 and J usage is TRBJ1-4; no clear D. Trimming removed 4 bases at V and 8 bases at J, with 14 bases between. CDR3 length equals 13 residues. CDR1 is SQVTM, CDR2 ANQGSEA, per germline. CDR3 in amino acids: CSVALGLGEKLFF. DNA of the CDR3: TGCAGCGTTGCCTTGGGGTTAGGCGAAAAACTGTTTTTT. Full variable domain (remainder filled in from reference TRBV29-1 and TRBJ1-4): SAVISQKPSRDICQRGTSLTIQCQVDSQVTMMFWYRQQPGQSLTLIATANQGSEATYESGFVIDKFPISRPNLTFSTLTVSNMSPEDSSIYLCSVALGLGEKLFFGSGTQLSVL.

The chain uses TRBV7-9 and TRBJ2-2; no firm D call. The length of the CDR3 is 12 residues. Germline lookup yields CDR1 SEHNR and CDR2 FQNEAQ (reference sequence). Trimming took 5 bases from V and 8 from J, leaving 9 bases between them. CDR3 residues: CASSPERGELFF. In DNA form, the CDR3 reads TGTGCCAGCAGCCCAGAGAGAGGGGAGCTGTTTTTT.

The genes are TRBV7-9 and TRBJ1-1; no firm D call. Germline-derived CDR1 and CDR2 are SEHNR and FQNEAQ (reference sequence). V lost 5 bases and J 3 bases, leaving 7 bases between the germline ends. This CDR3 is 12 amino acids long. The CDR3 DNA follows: TGTGCCAGCAGCCCCGGGGACACTGAAGCTTTCTTT. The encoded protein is CASSPGDTEAFF.

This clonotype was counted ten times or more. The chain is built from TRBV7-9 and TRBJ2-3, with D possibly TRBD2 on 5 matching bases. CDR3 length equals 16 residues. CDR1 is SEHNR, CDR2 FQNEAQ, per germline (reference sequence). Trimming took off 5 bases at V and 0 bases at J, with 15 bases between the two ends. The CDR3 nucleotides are TGTGCCAGCAGCGCCCGGGGATATACTAGCACAGATACGCAGTATTTT. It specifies CASSARGYTSTDTQYF.

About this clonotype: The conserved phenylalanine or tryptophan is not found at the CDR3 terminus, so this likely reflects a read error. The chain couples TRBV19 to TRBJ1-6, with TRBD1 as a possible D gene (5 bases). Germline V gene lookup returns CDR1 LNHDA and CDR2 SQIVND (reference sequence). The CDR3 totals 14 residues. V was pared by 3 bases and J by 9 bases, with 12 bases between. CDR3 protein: CASSIPQGRSPLHL. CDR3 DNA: TGTGCCAGTAGTATCCCGCAGGGACGTTCACCCCTCCACCTT.

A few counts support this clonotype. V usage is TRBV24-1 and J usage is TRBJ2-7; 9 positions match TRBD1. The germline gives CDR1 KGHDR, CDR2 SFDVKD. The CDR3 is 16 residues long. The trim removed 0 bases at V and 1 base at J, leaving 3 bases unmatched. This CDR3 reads CATSDLVQGASYEQYF. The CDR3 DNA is TGTGCCACCAGTGATTTGGTACAGGGGGCGTCCTACGAGCAGTACTTC.

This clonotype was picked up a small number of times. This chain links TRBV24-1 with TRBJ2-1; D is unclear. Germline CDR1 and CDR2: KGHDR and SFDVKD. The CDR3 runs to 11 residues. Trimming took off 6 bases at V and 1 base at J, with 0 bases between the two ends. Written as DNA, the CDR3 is TGTGCCACCAGTTCCTACAATGAGCAGTTCTTC. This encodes CATSSYNEQFF.

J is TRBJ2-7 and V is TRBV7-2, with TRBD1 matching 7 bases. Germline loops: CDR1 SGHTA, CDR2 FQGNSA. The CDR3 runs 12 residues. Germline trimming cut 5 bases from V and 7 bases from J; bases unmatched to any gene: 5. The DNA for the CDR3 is TGTGCCAGCAGCCTTCAGACAGGGGAGCAGTACTTC. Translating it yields CASSLQTGEQYF.

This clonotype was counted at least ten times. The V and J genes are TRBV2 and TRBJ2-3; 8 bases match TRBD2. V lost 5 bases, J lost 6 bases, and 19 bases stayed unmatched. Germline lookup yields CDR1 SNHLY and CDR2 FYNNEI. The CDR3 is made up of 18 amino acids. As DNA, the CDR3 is TGTGCCAGCAGTAAGGGGCTTATTGGGGGACTAGACGCGGATACGCAGTATTTT. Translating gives CASSKGLIGGLDADTQYF.

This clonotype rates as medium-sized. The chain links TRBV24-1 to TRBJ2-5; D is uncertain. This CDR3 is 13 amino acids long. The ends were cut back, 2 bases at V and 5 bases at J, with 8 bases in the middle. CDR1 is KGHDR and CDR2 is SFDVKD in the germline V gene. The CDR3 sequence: CATSDSARETQYF. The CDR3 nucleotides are TGTGCCACCAGTGATTCGGCGAGGGAGACCCAGTACTTC.

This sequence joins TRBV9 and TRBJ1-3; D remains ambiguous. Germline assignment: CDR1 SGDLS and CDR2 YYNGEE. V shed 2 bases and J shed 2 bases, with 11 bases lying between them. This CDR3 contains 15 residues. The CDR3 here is CASSVDGVPGNTIYF. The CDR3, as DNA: TGTGCCAGCAGCGTGGACGGCGTTCCTGGAAACACCATATATTTT.